What follows describes a single T cell receptor (beta chain). No antigen is known for it. The input lacks base qualities; no much larger clone sits a single base away. These data are taken from a study of T cell responses to AZD1222 COVID-19 vaccine (TCRdb year 2021). The study in broad terms: TCR sequencing covered more than 230 trial participants: some 210 given two doses of AZD1222 and approximately 25 given two doses of MenACWY control vaccine. Trial participants were enrolled by age into subgroups of 18-55, 56-69 and 70-plus years, and roughly 160, 29 and 62 TCR-sequenced participants, respectively, were included in these subgroups. What the research found in general, with its limitations: Spike-specific TCR breadth and depth rose significantly after two AZD1222 doses compared with day 0 and with MenACWY recipients. Only five or six AZD1222 recipients were SARS-CoV-2 seropositive at baseline, limiting conclusions about previously exposed vaccinees. Participants were mostly white British and included more females than males, and it was suggested by the authors that clonal diversity may have been underestimated. Reportedly, almost half of the unique spike-specific TCRs recognized epitopes lying outside the regions that are mutated in the B.1.351 and B.1.1.7 variants. Because no samples from the day 14 peak response were available, repertoires could be characterized only after the peak T cell response. The 56-69-year group was small, and its depth increase did not reach significance, likely because of low power. The vaccine-associated CD4 TCRs covered the entire spike protein, and the dominant responses fell in regions 160-218 and 743-854.

The CDR3 regions of human TCRbeta chains were analyzed by immunosequencing. The original methods were these. Repertoire TCRs were checked for matches against a reference library of SARS-CoV-2-specific TCRs that had been generated using the MIRA antigen-specificity platform. Breadth meant the fraction of unique TCRs that were SARS-CoV-2-associated, whereas depth meant the fraction of total T cells that were SARS-CoV-2-associated. Each spike-specific TCR was assigned to its reactive spike region and to a CD4 or CD8 class using the MIRA data. Log10-transformed breadth and depth values were compared by one-way ANOVA with Sidak's multiple comparisons tests. TCRdb re-hosts the immuneACCESS table, in-frame sequences only. Its copies lack some clones; in the studies checked, an unresolved V gene accounts for under half of them, and the cause for the rest is not known. The V and J calls and clone size come from that table; D and trimming were worked out from the DNA. For this sample the table gives 200,000 to 250,000 clones, of which roughly 94% were detected only once. The ten top clones hold 1.5% to 2% of the sample.

The time point label here, explained by the study, means: about 28 days (+/-7) after the second vaccine dose. The sample's treatment or condition label is to be understood as: meningococcal conjugate vaccine given as trial control. The vaccinee samples were drawn from two UK trials, COV001 and COV002, one of which was a single-blind randomized controlled phase 2/3 trial testing AZD1222 (ChAdOx1 nCoV-19) in healthy adults. For TCRbeta chain sequencing, PBMC samples were collected from trial participants at day 0 and at day 28 after the second dose. The CDR3 runs 14 amino acids, cysteine and phenylalanine included. Here the CDR3 DNA is all that survives: 42 bases in frame from base 1. The germline V gene (reference sequence) sets CDR1 to SEHNR and CDR2 to FQNEAQ. After removal of 5 bases from V and 3 bases from J, the junction retains 4 bases not matched to a gene.

The rearrangement combines TRBV7-9 with TRBJ2-3; TRBD1 agrees with 8 junctional bases. This material consisted of peripheral blood, taken 28 days after the second dose of the MenACWY control vaccine. The receptor comes from an adult who received the MenACWY meningococcal vaccine as a control. The CDR3 loop reads CASSRRGQTDTQYF. The nucleotide sequence reads as follows: TGTGCCAGCAGCCGCAGGGGGCAGACAGATACGCAGTATTTT.